What follows are 30 T cell receptor beta chains derived from one specimen sequenced in a study of identical twins. TCRdb reprocessed the 5' RACE reads with MiXCR, giving one entry per CDR3 protein. The sample gives some 730,000 distinct CDR3 sequences, 15% to 20% of which show up once; around 12% is in the top ten. These data also formed part of another study, on T cells expressing NK-cell markers.

The source material was PBMCs. These receptors originate from a woman aged 18-35 years in good health.

In this sample, this clonotype turned up a few times. The chain carries TRBV9 and TRBJ1-2, with D possibly TRBD1 on 5 matching bases. The CDR3 runs 13 residues. The ends were cut back, 0 bases at V and 5 bases at J, with 8 bases in the middle. CDR1 is SGDLS and CDR2 is YYNGEE in the germline V gene. This CDR3 reads CASSVDAGYGYTF. CDR3 coding DNA: TGTGCCAGCAGCGTAGATGCAGGGTATGGCTACACCTTC.

This clonotype was counted only a few times. This chain uses TRBV29-1 with TRBJ1-1; D is undetermined. Germline loops: CDR1 SQVTM, CDR2 ANQGSEA. CDR3 length: 11 residues. V was cut by 4 bases and J by 7 bases, with 10 bases left in between. CDR3 bases: TGCAGCGTTGTAGGAAATGGTGAAGCTTTCTTT. Translated: CSVVGNGEAFF.

This clonotype was recorded a few times. The chain carries TRBV4-1 and TRBJ2-7; D unclear. In germline, CDR1 is MGHRA, CDR2 YSYEKL. Deletions cut 1 base from V and 3 bases from J, with 22 bases between. This CDR3 has 18 residues. CDR3 protein: CASSQASPGVVGNYEQYF. The CDR3 nucleotides read TGCGCCAGCAGCCAAGCCTCCCCCGGAGTTGTGGGGAACTACGAGCAGTACTTC.

This clonotype was seen only a few times. The chain has TRBV6-2 or TRBV6-3 and TRBJ2-4; D tentatively fits TRBD1 or TRBD2 (5 bases each). Germline loops: CDR1 MNHEY, CDR2 SVGEGT. This CDR3 is 18 amino acids long. Trimming cost V 5 bases and J 6 bases, with 26 bases left between them. CDR3 bases: TGTGCCAGCAGTCCCCCGCCAAGGGACCTGGAGGAGGCAAACATTCAGTACTTC. Translated: CASSPPPRDLEEANIQYF.

This chain uses TRBV20-1 with TRBJ2-7, with 9 bases aligning to TRBD1. In germline, CDR1 is DFQATT, CDR2 SNEGSKA (reference sequence). The trim removed 3 bases at V and 1 base at J, leaving 7 bases unmatched. CDR3 length: 15 amino acids. The chain's CDR3 is CSASTGTGLSYEQYF. The DNA for the CDR3 is TGCAGTGCTAGCACCGGGACAGGGCTTTCCTACGAGCAGTACTTC.

In its sample, this clonotype was seen a few times. The chain links TRBV11-1 to TRBJ2-3; a weak D match, TRBD2 (6 bases). The germline CDR1 and CDR2 sequences are SGHAT and FQDESV (reference sequence). With 8 bases removed from V and 5 bases from J, the gap between germline ends came to 32 bases. The CDR3 is 19 amino acids. The CDR3: CASSAYRVTRPTGEDTQYF. CDR3 bases: TGTGCCAGCTCAGCTTATAGGGTCACTAGGCCAACGGGAGAAGATACGCAGTATTTT.

This sequence joins TRBV5-1 and TRBJ2-7; the D gene is possibly TRBD2 (5 bases). Per germline, CDR1 SGHRS and CDR2 YFSETQ. Trimming stripped 3 bases from V and 2 bases from J, with 12 bases between. This CDR3 is built from 14 residues. The CDR3 region is CASSWGAATYEQYF. CDR3 coding DNA: TGCGCCAGCAGCTGGGGAGCAGCGACCTACGAGCAGTACTTC.

This sequence joins TRBV20-1 and TRBJ2-3, with D maybe TRBD1 (5 bases). The germline gives CDR1 DFQATT, CDR2 SNEGSKA (reference sequence). CDR3 size: 14 residues. Trimming pared 3 bases from V and 2 bases from J, leaving 12 bases between. In nucleotides, the CDR3 is TGCAGTGCTAGCCCTTACAGGACCACAGATACGCAGTATTTT. Translated, it gives CSASPYRTTDTQYF.

This chain links TRBV12-3 or TRBV12-4 with TRBJ2-4; the D is unclear. The CDR3 has 13 residues. Trimming shortened V by 6 bases and J by 6 bases, and 12 bases separated the two germline ends. This CDR3 reads CASSPRVLNIQYF. In DNA, the CDR3 is TGTGCCAGCAGCCCCAGAGTGCTAAACATTCAGTACTTC.

This clonotype has just a few counts. The chain combines TRBV13 with TRBJ1-2; D may be TRBD1 (5 bases). CDR3 size: 13 residues. Germline V CDR1 and CDR2: PRHDT, FYEKMQ (reference sequence). V was shortened by 5 bases and J by 5 bases, with 12 bases between the two germline ends. CDR3 in amino acids: CASSRDLAYGYTF. CDR3 nucleotide sequence: TGTGCCAGCAGCCGGGACCTAGCGTATGGCTACACCTTC.

In its sample, this clonotype was seen a few times. As DNA, the CDR3 is TGCGCCAGCAGCGTGGAGCGGGGGCCGGGTGCAGATACGCAGTATTTT. Protein sequence: CASSVERGPGADTQYF. The chain carries TRBV5-1 and TRBJ2-3; 8 nucleotides agree with TRBD2. With 4 bases clipped from V and 4 bases from J, the junction kept 11 bases outside the gene matches. The CDR3 has 16 residues. CDR1 is SGHRS, CDR2 YFSETQ, per germline.

This clonotype has more than one count but fewer than ten. The gene calls are TRBV10-3 and TRBJ2-1; the match to TRBD2 covers 7 bases. The germline V gene encodes CDR1 ENHRY and CDR2 SYGVKD. V was pared by 3 bases and J by 15 bases, with 8 bases of the junction left unmatched. This CDR3 is 12 amino acids long. This CDR3 reads CAISELAFAVFF. As DNA, the CDR3 is TGTGCCATCAGTGAACTAGCGTTCGCTGTGTTCTTC.

This clonotype was counted between two and nine times. DNA for the CDR3: TGCAGTGCCGCAGACTGGGCTACGCAGTATTTT. It codes for CSAADWATQYF. V and J are TRBV20-1 and TRBJ2-3; no definite D call. V lost 6 bases and J lost 8, with 12 bases in between. The CDR3 has 11 residues. Looked up from germline, CDR1 is DFQATT and CDR2 is SNEGSKA (reference sequence).

This chain joins TRBV5-1 and TRBJ1-1, with TRBD1 as a possible D gene (5 bases). V shed 7 bases and J shed 2 bases, with 6 bases lying between them. CDR1 and CDR2 (germline): SGHRS, YFSETQ. The CDR3 has 11 residues. The CDR3 loop is CASGTNTEAFF. In DNA form, the CDR3 reads TGCGCCAGCGGGACCAACACTGAAGCTTTCTTT.

This rearrangement joins TRBV7-8 to TRBJ2-7; D possibly matches TRBD1 or TRBD2 (6 bases each). Germline CDR1 SGHVS, CDR2 FQNEAQ. CDR3 length: 12 amino acids. Trimming removed 5 bases from V and 5 bases from J, with 10 bases in between. The CDR3 spells CASSPGGHEQYF. Here the CDR3 DNA reads TGTGCCAGCAGCCCCGGGGGCCACGAGCAGTACTTC.

The genes are TRBV4-3 and TRBJ1-2; a possible D gene is TRBD1 (6 bases). The CDR3 has 14 residues. With 6 bases removed from V and 2 bases from J, the gap between germline ends came to 13 bases. The germline V gene has CDR1 LGHNA and CDR2 YSLEER. CDR3 sequence reads: CASSRSQGNYGYTF. DNA of the CDR3: TGCGCCAGCAGTCGAAGTCAGGGGAACTATGGCTACACCTTC.

This clonotype was found once. The V and J genes are TRBV6-1 and TRBJ2-7; 12 positions agree with TRBD2. V dropped 6 bases and J dropped 5; count of bases not matched to a gene: 8. Per the germline V gene, CDR1 is MNHNS and CDR2 is SASEGT. The CDR3 length is 15 residues. The CDR3 nucleotides read TGTGCCAGCAGCCTACGACTAGCGGGAGCCCACGAGCAGTACTTC. It codes for CASSLRLAGAHEQYF.

The gene calls are TRBV12-3 or TRBV12-4 and TRBJ1-3; a possible D gene is TRBD1 (6 bases). This CDR3 comprises 16 residues. The V gene lost 5 bases and the J gene lost 1 base, with 15 bases spanning the gap. The CDR3: CASSAGTRFSGNTIYF. The CDR3 DNA sequence: TGTGCCAGCAGTGCTGGGACAAGGTTTTCTGGAAACACCATATATTTT.

V is TRBV20-1 and J is TRBJ1-5; D is undetermined. CDR3 length: 14 residues. The germline CDR1 and CDR2 sequences are DFQATT and SNEGSKA (reference sequence). Between the trimmed V and J ends, which lost 6 bases and 2 bases, there was a span of 14 bases. This CDR3 is CSAISISRNQPQHF. CDR3 nucleotide sequence: TGCAGTGCCATCTCCATTTCACGCAATCAGCCCCAGCATTTT.

This clonotype was seen many times. The chain's CDR3 is CASSLIYEQYF. In nucleotides, the CDR3 is TGTGCCAGCAGCTTAATCTACGAGCAGTACTTC. The rearrangement links TRBV7-2 to TRBJ2-7; D uncertain. The ends were cut back, 2 bases at V and 3 bases at J, with 2 bases in the middle. The germline CDR1 and CDR2 sequences are SGHTA and FQGNSA. This CDR3 is built from 11 residues.

V gene TRBV6-1 combines with J gene TRBJ2-7; 9 positions agree with TRBD1. Germline CDR1 reads MNHNS; CDR2 reads SASEGT. V gave up 6 bases and J gave up 2 bases; unmatched junction bases: 11. This CDR3 spans 16 amino acids. Here the CDR3 reads CASSKFGQGSPYEQYF. The CDR3 coding sequence is TGTGCCAGCAGCAAATTCGGACAGGGGAGTCCCTACGAGCAGTACTTC.

This clonotype turned up a few times. This chain uses TRBV24-1 with TRBJ2-1, with TRBD2 matching 13 bases. Germline CDR1 KGHDR, CDR2 SFDVKD. J gave up 9 bases and V 2 bases, and 6 bases lay outside the gene matches. CDR3 length equals 16 residues. The CDR3 DNA reads TGTGCCACCAGTGATTACGGGACTAGCGGGAACCCTGAGCAGTTCTTC. Encoded protein: CATSDYGTSGNPEQFF.

The rearrangement joins TRBV29-1 to TRBJ1-1; TRBD1 agrees at 8 bases. CDR1 and CDR2 from the germline V gene are SQVTM and ANQGSEA. The CDR3 runs to 16 residues. Trimming at V came to 4 bases and at J to 0 bases, leaving 10 bases not matched to a gene. The CDR3 nucleotides read TGCAGCGTTGTGGATAGGGGACAGGCTATGAACACTGAAGCTTTCTTT. Protein: CSVVDRGQAMNTEAFF.

This clonotype was found a few times. The gene calls are TRBV12-3 or TRBV12-4 and TRBJ2-7, with D uncertain. Trimming took 3 bases from V and 3 from J, leaving 6 bases between them. This CDR3 region has 12 residues. CDR3 bases: TGTGCCAGCAGTTTTGCTGTCTACGAGCAGTACTTC. This gives the protein CASSFAVYEQYF.

The chain links TRBV24-1 to TRBJ2-1; 10 bases are shared with TRBD2. Trimming removed 4 bases from V and 3 bases from J; junction bases left unmatched: 2. This CDR3 has 15 amino acids. Germline V gene sequence: CDR1 KGHDR, CDR2 SFDVKD. CDR3 nucleotides: TGTGCCACCAGTGACGCTAGCGGGGGCTACAATGAGCAGTTCTTC. Protein: CATSDASGGYNEQFF.

This clonotype was picked up a small number of times. The CDR3 here is CSAREKPGGQGDTQYF. The CDR3, as DNA: TGCAGTGCTAGAGAGAAGCCAGGGGGGCAAGGAGATACGCAGTATTTT. J is TRBJ2-3 and V is TRBV20-1, with a possible D match to TRBD1 (7 bases). Germline V gives CDR1 DFQATT, CDR2 SNEGSKA (reference sequence). V was trimmed by 0 bases and J by 5 bases, leaving 18 bases between them. The CDR3 loop spans 16 amino acids.

The rearrangement joins TRBV18 to TRBJ1-5; 8 nucleotides agree with TRBD1. This CDR3 contains 14 residues. V dropped 5 bases and J dropped 5; count of bases not matched to a gene: 5. Germline V gene sequence: CDR1 KGHSH, CDR2 LQKENI. The CDR3 DNA follows: TGTGCCAGCTCATCGACAGGGGCGGATCAGCCCCAGCATTTT. The encoded protein is CASSSTGADQPQHF.

The chain joins TRBV5-1 to TRBJ2-3; TRBD2 matches at 8 bases. V shed 5 bases and J 3 bases; nucleotides not matched to a gene: 8. Germline CDR1 is SGHRS and CDR2 is YFSETQ. CDR3 length: 15 residues. The CDR3 nucleotides read TGCGCCAGCAGTTCGGGGGGGCCGATTACAGATACGCAGTATTTT. Encoded protein: CASSSGGPITDTQYF.

This clonotype was observed a handful of times. The V call is TRBV10-3, the J call TRBJ2-7, with 9 bases lining up with TRBD1. The trim removed 7 bases at V and 6 bases at J, leaving 13 bases unmatched. This CDR3 has 15 amino acids. CDR1 and CDR2 from the germline V gene are ENHRY and SYGVKD. The CDR3 protein is CAINYAGTGSSEQYF. DNA for the CDR3: TGTGCCATCAACTATGCCGGGACAGGGAGCTCCGAGCAGTACTTC.

The gene calls are TRBV6-2 or TRBV6-3 and TRBJ2-5; a possible D gene is TRBD2 (6 bases). V was clipped by 7 bases and J by 4 bases, with 19 bases between them. CDR3 length equals 15 residues. Per germline, CDR1 MNHEY and CDR2 SVGEGT. CDR3 loop: CASTDRGSPGETQYF. CDR3 in DNA: TGTGCCAGCACCGATCGGGGGAGCCCGGGAGAGACCCAGTACTTC.